This T cell receptor (beta chain) was identified in a study of blood T cells in healthy people across ages. Study conclusions and caveats: Higher diversity, along with more naive CD4+ cells, distinguished long-lived donors from aged donors.

A sample-barcoded 5' primer and a J-beta primer mix were used in a second PCR of roughly 7 to 12 cycles. The template-switch adaptor, which had 12 random nucleotides, put a tag on each cDNA molecule. TCRdb processed the 5' RACE reads anew with MiXCR; each CDR3 protein has one entry. The table has approximately 1,700,000 distinct CDR3 sequences, 35% to 50% seen once. Worth noting for this clonotype: What it binds is not known.

V gave up 4 bases and J gave up 5 bases; unmatched junction bases: 11. Germline CDR1 and CDR2: ENHRY and SYGVKD. The CDR3 consists of 17 residues. Sequencing input: blood. The source is a human donor in good health. The chain employs TRBV10-3 and TRBJ2-5, with 12 bases that match TRBD2. The CDR3 coding sequence is TGTGCCATCAGTGCGACTAGCGGGGGCCACATGGGGGAGACCCAGTACTTC. Amino acid sequence: CAISATSGGHMGETQYF.